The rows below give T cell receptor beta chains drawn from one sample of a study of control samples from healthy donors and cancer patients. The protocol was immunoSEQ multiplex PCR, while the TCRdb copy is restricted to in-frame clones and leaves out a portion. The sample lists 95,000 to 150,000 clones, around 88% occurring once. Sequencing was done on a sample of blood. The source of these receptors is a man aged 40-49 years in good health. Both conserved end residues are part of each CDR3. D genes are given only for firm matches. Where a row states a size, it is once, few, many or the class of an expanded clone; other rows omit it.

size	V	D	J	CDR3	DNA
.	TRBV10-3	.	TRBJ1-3	CAISIRKGESSGNTIYF	TGTGCCATCAGCATCAGGAAGGGGGAAAGCTCTGGAAACACCATATATTTT
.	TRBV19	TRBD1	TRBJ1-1	CASSRRDRDVGTEAFF	TGTGCCAGTAGTCGCCGGGACAGGGATGTAGGCACTGAAGCTTTCTTT
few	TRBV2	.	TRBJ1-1	CASSDQDTEAFF	TGTGCCAGCAGTGATCAGGACACTGAAGCTTTCTTT
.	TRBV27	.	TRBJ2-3	CASSLGGETDTQYF	TGTGCCAGCAGTTTAGGGGGAGAAACAGATACGCAGTATTTT
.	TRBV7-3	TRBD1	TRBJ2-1	CASSLKTGGFANEQFF	TGTGCCAGCAGCTTAAAAACAGGGGGCTTCGCTAATGAGCAGTTCTTC
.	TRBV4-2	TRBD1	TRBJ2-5	CASSQLPGQGAQETQYF	TGTGCCAGCAGCCAACTCCCGGGACAGGGGGCACAAGAGACCCAGTACTTC
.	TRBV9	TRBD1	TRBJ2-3	CASSPDRVTTDTQYF	TGTGCCAGCAGCCCCGACAGGGTAACCACAGATACGCAGTATTTT
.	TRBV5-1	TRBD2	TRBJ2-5	CASSSSSGGQETQYF	TGCGCCAGCAGCTCGAGTAGCGGGGGACAAGAGACCCAGTACTTC
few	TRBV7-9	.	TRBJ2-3	CASSIPPGSDTQYF	TGTGCCAGCAGCATCCCCCCGGGTTCAGATACGCAGTATTTT
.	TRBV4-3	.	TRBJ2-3	CASSPYKGSLTDTQYF	TGCGCCAGCAGCCCTTACAAAGGTTCACTTACAGATACGCAGTATTTT
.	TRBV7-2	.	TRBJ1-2	CASSLWDYYGYTF	TGTGCCAGCAGCTTATGGGATTACTATGGCTACACCTTC
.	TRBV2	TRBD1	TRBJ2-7	CASSPLTGNYEQYF	TGTGCCAGCAGTCCTCTGACAGGGAACTACGAGCAGTACTTC
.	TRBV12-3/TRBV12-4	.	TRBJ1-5	CASSLAGQPQHF	TGTGCCAGCAGCCTTGCTGGGCAGCCCCAGCATTTT
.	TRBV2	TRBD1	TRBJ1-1	CASMTGRGTEAFF	TGTGCCAGCATGACAGGGAGGGGAACTGAAGCTTTCTTT
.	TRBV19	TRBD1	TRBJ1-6	CASSIAGTANSPLHF	TGTGCCAGTAGTATCGCCGGGACAGCGAATTCACCCCTCCACTTT
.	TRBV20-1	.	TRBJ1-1	CSATDGTEAFF	TGCAGTGCTACCGACGGAACTGAAGCTTTCTTT
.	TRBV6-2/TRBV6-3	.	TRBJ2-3	CASSYSWGGTDTQYF	TGTGCCAGCAGTTATTCTTGGGGAGGCACAGATACGCAGTATTTT
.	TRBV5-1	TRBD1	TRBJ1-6	CASRGGTVNSPLHF	TGCGCCAGCAGAGGGGGGACAGTTAATTCACCCCTCCACTTT
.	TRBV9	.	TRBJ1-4	CASGRGGGGVFGKLFF	TGTGCCAGCGGCCGAGGCGGGGGAGGTGTGTTTGGAAAACTGTTTTTT
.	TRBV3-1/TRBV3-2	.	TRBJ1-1	CASSQDLGGTEAFF	TGTGCCAGCAGCCAAGACCTTGGCGGGACAGAAGCTTTCTTT
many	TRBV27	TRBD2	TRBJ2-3	CASSLGGGATDTQYF	TGTGCCAGCAGTTTGGGCGGGGGGGCCACAGATACGCAGTATTTT
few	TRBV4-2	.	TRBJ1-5	CASSQEIGGNQPQHF	TGTGCCAGCAGCCAAGAAATTGGAGGGAATCAGCCCCAGCATTTT